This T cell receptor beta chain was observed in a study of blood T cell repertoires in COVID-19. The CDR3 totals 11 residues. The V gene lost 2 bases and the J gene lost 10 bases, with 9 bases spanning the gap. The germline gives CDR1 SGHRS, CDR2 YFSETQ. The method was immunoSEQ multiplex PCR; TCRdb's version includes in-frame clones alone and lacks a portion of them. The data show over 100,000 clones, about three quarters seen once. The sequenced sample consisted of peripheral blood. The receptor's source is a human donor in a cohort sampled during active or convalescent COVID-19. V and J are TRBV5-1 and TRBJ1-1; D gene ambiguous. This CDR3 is CASSFGGRAFF. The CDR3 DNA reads TGCGCCAGCAGCTTCGGAGGGCGAGCTTTCTTT.